This passage covers 3 T cell receptor beta chains from one sample sequenced in a study of tumor-infiltrating lymphocytes in primary liver carcinoma. Scientists recovered RNA and DNA together from roughly 21-30 mg of unsorted bulk tissue. Total RNA amounting to around 530 ng was the source from which TCR beta cDNA was made with a constant-region primer. Sequencing libraries for TCR beta derived from three nested multiplex PCR rounds that used slightly modified ARM-PCR. For 10 cycles apiece, the opening two PCR rounds ran with TRBV1-TRBV30 forward primers and a C-beta reverse primer. TCRdb independently ran MiXCR on the multiplex PCR reads; one entry per CDR3 protein. The table shows 30,000 to 40,000 distinct CDR3 sequences, with nearly 75% occurring only once. Input material: liver tumor tissue from sampling region 4. This sample's subset: tumor region T4, right-lateral pole. The receptors come from a man aged 40-50 years with primary liver carcinoma and hepatitis B virus infection.

This clonotype was seen more than once but under ten times. The junction does not match germline at one end; this may be a read error. The chain joins TRBV6-2 or TRBV6-3 to TRBJ1-5, with D perhaps TRBD1 (5 bases). Germline CDR1 MNHEY, CDR2 SVGEGT. The CDR3 is made up of 14 amino acids. The CDR3 DNA reads as TGTGCCACCAGTTCGCAGGGAAACAATCAGCCCCAACATTTT. This codes for CATSSQGNNQPQHF.

About this clonotype: This CDR3 fails to terminate in the conserved phenylalanine or tryptophan, so it likely reflects a read error. The chain combines TRBV6-2 or TRBV6-3 with TRBJ2-7; unclear D gene. The germline V gene has CDR1 MNHEY and CDR2 SVGEGT. The CDR3 is made up of 13 amino acids. The CDR3 loop is CSSSPEWVYEQYY. The CDR3 bases are TGTTCCAGCAGCCCCGAGTGGGTCTACGAGCAGTACTAC.

This clonotype came up many times. Because the CDR3 is missing its conserved closing phenylalanine or tryptophan, this is likely a read error. V usage is TRBV5-1 and J usage is TRBJ1-6; D uncertain. V was shortened by 4 bases and J by 5 bases, with 10 bases between the two germline ends. The CDR3 totals 14 residues. Germline assignment: CDR1 SGHRS and CDR2 YFSETQ. The CDR3 coding sequence is TGCGCCAGCAGCGAGGGCCACGATAATTCACCCCTCCACCTT. Translating gives CASSEGHDNSPLHL.